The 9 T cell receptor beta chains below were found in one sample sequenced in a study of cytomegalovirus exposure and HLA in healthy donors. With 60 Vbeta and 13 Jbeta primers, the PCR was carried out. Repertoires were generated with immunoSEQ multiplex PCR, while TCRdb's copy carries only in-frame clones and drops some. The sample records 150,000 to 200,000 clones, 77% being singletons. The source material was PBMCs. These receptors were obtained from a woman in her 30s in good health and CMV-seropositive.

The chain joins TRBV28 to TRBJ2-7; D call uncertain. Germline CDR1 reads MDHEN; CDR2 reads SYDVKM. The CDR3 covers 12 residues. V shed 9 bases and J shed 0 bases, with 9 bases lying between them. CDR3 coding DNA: TGTGCCAGTCAAAGGAGCTCCTACGAGCAGTACTTC. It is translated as CASQRSSYEQYF.

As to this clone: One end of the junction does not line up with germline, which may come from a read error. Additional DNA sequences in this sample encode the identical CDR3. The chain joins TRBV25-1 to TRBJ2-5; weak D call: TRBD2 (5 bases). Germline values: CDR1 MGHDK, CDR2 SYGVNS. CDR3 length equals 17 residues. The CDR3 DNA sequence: TGTGCCAGTAGTGACGCAGACCTGGCCAAGGCGGGAGAGACCCAGTACTTC. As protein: CASSDADLAKAGETQYF.

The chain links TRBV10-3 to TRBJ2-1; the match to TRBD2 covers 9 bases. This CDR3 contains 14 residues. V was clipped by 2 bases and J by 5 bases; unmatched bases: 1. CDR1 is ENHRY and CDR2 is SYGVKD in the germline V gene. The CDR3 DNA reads TGTGCCATCAGTGAGCCTAGCGGGGACAATGAGCAGTTCTTC. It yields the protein CAISEPSGDNEQFF.

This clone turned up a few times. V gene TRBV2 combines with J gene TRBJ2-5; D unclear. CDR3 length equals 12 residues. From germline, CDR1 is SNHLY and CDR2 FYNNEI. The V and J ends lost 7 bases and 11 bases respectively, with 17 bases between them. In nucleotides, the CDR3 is TGTGCCAGCAATGGCGGAGTCATGGAGCAGTACTTC. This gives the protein CASNGGVMEQYF.

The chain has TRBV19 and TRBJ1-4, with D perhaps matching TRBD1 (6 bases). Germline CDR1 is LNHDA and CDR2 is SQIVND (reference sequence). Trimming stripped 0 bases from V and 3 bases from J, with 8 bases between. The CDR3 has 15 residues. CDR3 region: CASSIEGHPNEKLFF. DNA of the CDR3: TGTGCCAGTAGTATAGAGGGACACCCTAATGAAAAACTGTTTTTT.

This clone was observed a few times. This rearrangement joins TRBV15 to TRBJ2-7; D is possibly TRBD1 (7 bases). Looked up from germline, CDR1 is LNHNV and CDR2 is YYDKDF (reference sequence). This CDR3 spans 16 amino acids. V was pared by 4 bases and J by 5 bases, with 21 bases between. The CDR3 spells CATSNSSWQGGDEQYF. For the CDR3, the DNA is TGTGCCACCAGCAACTCGTCGTGGCAGGGGGGCGACGAGCAGTACTTC. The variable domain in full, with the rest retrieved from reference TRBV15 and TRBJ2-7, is DAMVIQNPRYQVTQFGKPVTLSCSQTLNHNVMYWYQQKSSQAPKLLFHYYDKDFNNEADTPDNFQSRRPNTSFCFLDIRSPGLGDTAMYLCATSNSSWQGGDEQYFGPGTRLTVT.

CDR3 protein: CASSLTGVEGNQPQHF. Written as DNA, the CDR3 is TGTGCCAGCAGCCTGACAGGGGTAGAGGGCAATCAGCCCCAGCATTTT. The genes are TRBV5-6 and TRBJ1-5, with 8 positions matching TRBD1. Losses at the gene ends were 4 bases for V and 2 bases for J; bases not matched to a gene: 8. CDR1 is SGHDT and CDR2 is YYEEEE in the germline V gene. The CDR3 is made up of 16 amino acids.

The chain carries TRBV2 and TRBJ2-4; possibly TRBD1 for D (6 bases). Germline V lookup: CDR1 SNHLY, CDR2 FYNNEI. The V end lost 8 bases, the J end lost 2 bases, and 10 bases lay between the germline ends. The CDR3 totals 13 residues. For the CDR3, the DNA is TGTGCCAGCGGGACATCGACCAAAAACATTCAGTACTTC. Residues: CASGTSTKNIQYF.

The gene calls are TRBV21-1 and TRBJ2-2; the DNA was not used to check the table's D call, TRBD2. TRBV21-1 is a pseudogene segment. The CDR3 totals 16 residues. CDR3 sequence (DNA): TGTGCCAGCACCATTAGGGGGGGCACGGACACCGGGGAGCTGTTTTTT. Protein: CASTIRGGTDTGELFF.